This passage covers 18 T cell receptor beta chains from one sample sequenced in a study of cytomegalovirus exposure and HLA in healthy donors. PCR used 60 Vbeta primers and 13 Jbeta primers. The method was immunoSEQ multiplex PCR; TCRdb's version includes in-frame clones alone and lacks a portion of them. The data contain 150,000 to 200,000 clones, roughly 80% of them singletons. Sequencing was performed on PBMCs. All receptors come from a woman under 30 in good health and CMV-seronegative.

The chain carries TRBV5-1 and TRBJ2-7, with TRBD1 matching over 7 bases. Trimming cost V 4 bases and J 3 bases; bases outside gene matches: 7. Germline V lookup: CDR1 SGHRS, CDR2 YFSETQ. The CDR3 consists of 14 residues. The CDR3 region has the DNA TGCGCCAGCAGCACTCCGGGACAGTTCTACGAGCAGTACTTC. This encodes CASSTPGQFYEQYF.

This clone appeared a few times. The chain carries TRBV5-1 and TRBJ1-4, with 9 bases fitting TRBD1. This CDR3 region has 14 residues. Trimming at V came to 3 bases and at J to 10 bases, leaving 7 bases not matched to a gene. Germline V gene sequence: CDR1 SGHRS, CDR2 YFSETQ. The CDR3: CASSWGQGVGKLFF. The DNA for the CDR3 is TGCGCCAGCAGCTGGGGACAGGGCGTCGGAAAACTGTTTTTT.

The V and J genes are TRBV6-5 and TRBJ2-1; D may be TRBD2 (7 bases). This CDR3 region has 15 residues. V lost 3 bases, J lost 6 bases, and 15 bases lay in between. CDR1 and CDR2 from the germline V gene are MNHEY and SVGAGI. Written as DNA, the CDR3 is TGTGCCAGCAGTTATGGTGGGGGGGCGTCCAATGAGCAGTTCTTC. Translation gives CASSYGGGASNEQFF.

For the CDR3, the DNA is TGTGCCAGCAGCTTGATAGCGGGAGCCTACGAGCAGTACTTC. This sequence encodes CASSLIAGAYEQYF. V gene TRBV5-6 combines with J gene TRBJ2-7; 9 bases agree with TRBD2. Germline V gene sequence: CDR1 SGHDT, CDR2 YYEEEE. The CDR3 consists of 14 residues. J lost 2 bases, V lost 1 base, and 1 base had no gene match.

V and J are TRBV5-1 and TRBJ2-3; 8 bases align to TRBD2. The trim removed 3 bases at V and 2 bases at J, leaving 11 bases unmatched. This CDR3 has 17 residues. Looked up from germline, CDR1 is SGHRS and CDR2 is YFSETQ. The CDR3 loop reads CASSWRASGGFTDTQYF. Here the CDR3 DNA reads TGCGCCAGCAGCTGGAGGGCCAGCGGGGGATTCACAGATACGCAGTATTTT.

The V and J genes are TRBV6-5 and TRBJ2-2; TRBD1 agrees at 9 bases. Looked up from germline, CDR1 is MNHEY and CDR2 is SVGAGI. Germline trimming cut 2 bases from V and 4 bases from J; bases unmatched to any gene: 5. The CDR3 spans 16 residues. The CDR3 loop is CASSYEGQGITGELFF. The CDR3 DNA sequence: TGTGCCAGCAGTTACGAGGGACAGGGTATCACCGGGGAGCTGTTTTTT.

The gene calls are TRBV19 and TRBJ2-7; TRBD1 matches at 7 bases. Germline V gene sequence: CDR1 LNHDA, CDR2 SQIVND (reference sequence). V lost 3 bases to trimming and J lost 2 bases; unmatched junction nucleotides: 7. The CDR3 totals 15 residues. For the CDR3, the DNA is TGTGCCAGTAGTATGGGGCAGGGGGTAACCTACGAGCAGTACTTC. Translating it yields CASSMGQGVTYEQYF.

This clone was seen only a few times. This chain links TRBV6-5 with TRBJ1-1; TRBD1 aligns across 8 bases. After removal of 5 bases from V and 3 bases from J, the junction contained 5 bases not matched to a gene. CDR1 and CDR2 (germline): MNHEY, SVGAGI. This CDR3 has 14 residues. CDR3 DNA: TGTGCCAGCAGTGTGATGGGACAGGACACTGAAGCTTTCTTT. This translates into CASSVMGQDTEAFF.

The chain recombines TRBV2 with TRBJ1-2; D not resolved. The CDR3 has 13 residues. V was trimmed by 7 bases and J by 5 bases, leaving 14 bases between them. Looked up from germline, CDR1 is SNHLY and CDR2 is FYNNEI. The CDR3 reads CASNPGEEYGYTF. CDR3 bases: TGTGCCAGCAACCCCGGGGAAGAGTATGGCTACACCTTC.

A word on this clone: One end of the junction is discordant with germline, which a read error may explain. The CDR3 nucleotides read TGTGTCAGCAGCCCGGCAGGGGACGGCTACACCTTC. It codes for CVSSPAGDGYTF. The rearrangement joins TRBV5-4 to TRBJ1-2; the D gene is possibly TRBD1 (6 bases). The germline V gene has CDR1 SGHNT and CDR2 YYREEE (reference sequence). The CDR3 loop spans 12 amino acids.

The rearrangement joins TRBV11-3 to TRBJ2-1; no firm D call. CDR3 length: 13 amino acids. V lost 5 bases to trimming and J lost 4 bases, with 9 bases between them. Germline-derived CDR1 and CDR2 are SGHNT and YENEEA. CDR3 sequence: CASSQAPYNEQFF. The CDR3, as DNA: TGTGCCAGCAGCCAGGCTCCATACAATGAGCAGTTCTTC.

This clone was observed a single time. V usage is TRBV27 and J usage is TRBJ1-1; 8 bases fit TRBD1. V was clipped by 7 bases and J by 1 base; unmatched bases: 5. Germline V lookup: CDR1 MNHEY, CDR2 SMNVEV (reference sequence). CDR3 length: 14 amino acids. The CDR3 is CASTRTGKNTEAFF. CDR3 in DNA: TGTGCCAGCACCCGGACAGGGAAGAACACTGAAGCTTTCTTT.

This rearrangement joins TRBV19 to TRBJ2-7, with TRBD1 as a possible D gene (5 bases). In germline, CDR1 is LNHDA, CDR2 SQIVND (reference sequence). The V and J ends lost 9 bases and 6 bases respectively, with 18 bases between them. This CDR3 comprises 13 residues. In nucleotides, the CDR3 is TGTGCCAGCCGACCCGCAGGGTTAGGCGAGCAGTACTTC. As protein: CASRPAGLGEQYF.

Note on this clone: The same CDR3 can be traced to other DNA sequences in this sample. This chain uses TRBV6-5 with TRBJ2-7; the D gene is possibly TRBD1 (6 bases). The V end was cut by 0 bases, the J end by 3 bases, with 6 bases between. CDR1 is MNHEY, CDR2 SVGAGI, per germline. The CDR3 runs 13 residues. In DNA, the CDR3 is TGTGCCAGCAGTTACTCGACAGGCTACGAGCAGTACTTC. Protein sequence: CASSYSTGYEQYF.

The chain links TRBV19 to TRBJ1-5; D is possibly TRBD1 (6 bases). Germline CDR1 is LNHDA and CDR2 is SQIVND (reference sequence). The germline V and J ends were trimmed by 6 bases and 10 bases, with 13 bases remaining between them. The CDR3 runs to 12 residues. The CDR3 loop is CASRGGLGPQHF. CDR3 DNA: TGTGCCAGTAGGGGGGGGCTGGGACCCCAGCATTTT.

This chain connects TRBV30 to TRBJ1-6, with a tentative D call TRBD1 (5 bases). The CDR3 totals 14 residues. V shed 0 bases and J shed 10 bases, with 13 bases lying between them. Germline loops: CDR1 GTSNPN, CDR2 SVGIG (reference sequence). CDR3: CAWSVRQGGSPLHF. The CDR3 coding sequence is TGTGCCTGGAGTGTAAGGCAGGGTGGCTCACCCCTCCACTTT.

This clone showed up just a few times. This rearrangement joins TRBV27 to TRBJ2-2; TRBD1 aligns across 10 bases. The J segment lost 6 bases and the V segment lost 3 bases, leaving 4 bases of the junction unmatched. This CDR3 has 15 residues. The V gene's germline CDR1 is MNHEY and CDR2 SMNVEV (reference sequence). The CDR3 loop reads CASSFGTGVAGELFF. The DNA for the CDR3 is TGTGCCAGCAGTTTTGGGACAGGGGTGGCCGGGGAGCTGTTTTTT.

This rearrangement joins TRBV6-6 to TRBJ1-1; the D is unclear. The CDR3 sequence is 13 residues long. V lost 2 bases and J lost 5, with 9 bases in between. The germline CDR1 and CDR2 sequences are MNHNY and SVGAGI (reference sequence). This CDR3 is CASSYGRATEAFF. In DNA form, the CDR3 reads TGTGCCAGCAGTTACGGGAGGGCAACTGAAGCTTTCTTT.